The 4 T cell receptor beta chains listed next were all sequenced from one sample in a study of blood T cell repertoires in COVID-19. The protocol was immunoSEQ multiplex PCR, while the TCRdb copy is restricted to in-frame clones and leaves out a portion. This sample has around 250,000 clones, with around 90% found just once. Sequencing was carried out using peripheral blood. Every receptor here comes from a woman aged 40 to 50 who had recovered from COVID-19.

This rearrangement joins TRBV24-1 to TRBJ2-1; D possibly corresponds to TRBD1 (6 bases). The CDR3 extends over 15 amino acids. Germline CDR1 is KGHDR and CDR2 is SFDVKD. V lost 5 bases and J 1 base, leaving 11 bases between the germline ends. The CDR3, as DNA: TGTGCCACCAGTGGTTGGCAGGGGTCCTACAATGAGCAGTTCTTC. Translating it yields CATSGWQGSYNEQFF.

This clone was counted once. This sequence joins TRBV28 and TRBJ1-1; TRBD1 matches at 8 bases. J lost 3 bases, V lost 2 bases, and 2 bases had no gene match. This CDR3 region has 14 residues. The germline gives CDR1 MDHEN, CDR2 SYDVKM. CDR3 residues: CASSLGRGHTEAFF. CDR3 bases: TGTGCCAGCAGTTTAGGCAGGGGGCACACTGAAGCTTTCTTT.

This clone was picked up one time. This sequence joins TRBV4-2 and TRBJ2-2, with 16 bases identical to TRBD2. This CDR3 spans 20 amino acids. Germline loops: CDR1 LGHNA, CDR2 YNFKEQ. V lost 0 bases to trimming and J lost 4 bases; unmatched junction nucleotides: 8. The CDR3: CASSQDLGLAGGPVTGELFF. The CDR3 DNA reads as TGTGCCAGCAGCCAAGATTTGGGACTAGCGGGAGGGCCGGTCACCGGGGAGCTGTTTTTT.

This clone was detected many times. V gene TRBV30 combines with J gene TRBJ2-2, with 8 bases matching TRBD2. CDR1 is GTSNPN, CDR2 SVGIG, per germline (reference sequence). This CDR3 is built from 15 residues. J was trimmed by 3 bases and V by 5 bases; bases with no gene match: 8. The CDR3 spells CAWARLAGDTGELFF. In nucleotides, the CDR3 is TGTGCCTGGGCACGTCTAGCGGGTGACACCGGGGAGCTGTTTTTT.